This T cell receptor (beta chain) is drawn from a study of cytomegalovirus exposure and HLA in healthy donors. Study as a whole: The study placed over 65% of its approximately 380 genotyped donors in the Caucasian-associated ancestry cluster.

On this clone itself: Its antigen is undetermined.

The study ran its PCR with 60 Vbeta and 13 Jbeta primers. The assay was immunoSEQ multiplex PCR, and TCRdb's table has in-frame clones only and misses some. The data contain tens of thousands of clones, about 80% of them singletons. Study observations and caveats: Cytomegalovirus-associated TCR beta chains were listed, numbering some 180. A reported reduction in N-insertions relative to the 666-donor mean was seen in an Asian-associated ancestry cluster in a later analysis.

Germline V gene sequence: CDR1 SEHNR, CDR2 FQNEAQ (reference sequence). The CDR3 has 14 amino acids. With 5 bases clipped from V and 2 bases from J, the junction kept 4 bases outside the gene matches. Input material: PBMCs. The chain combines TRBV7-9 with TRBJ1-2, with 8 bases fitting TRBD1. The sequence was collected from a woman between 50 and 59 years old in good health and CMV-seropositive. The CDR3, as DNA: TGTGCCAGCAGCGTCCGGACAGGGAACTATGGCTACACCTTC. It specifies CASSVRTGNYGYTF.